These T cell receptor beta chains were read from a single sample in a study of OX40 agonist ivuxolimab in advanced cancers. Profiled with immunoSEQ multiplex PCR; TCRdb holds only in-frame clones, not every one. The data contain 94,000 or so clones, around 80% of them seen just once; the ten biggest clones take up 5.8%. The sequences come from CD4+ or CD8+ T cells sorted from blood, collected in a trial of the OX40 agonist ivuxolimab. The receptors originated from an adult with an advanced solid tumor such as melanoma, head and neck, liver or kidney cancer. The CDR3 runs from the conserved cysteine through the conserved F or W. A D gene is named only where the DNA matches it firmly. Expanded clones are given a class, and other clones once, few, many or no size at all.

j_gene: TRBJ2-7; abundance: few; v_gene: TRBV9; d_gene: .; CDR3nt: TGTGCCAGCAGCGAAGGCGACGCCGGCACCTACGAGCAGTACTTC; CDR3aa: CASSEGDAGTYEQYF
j_gene: TRBJ2-7; abundance: .; v_gene: TRBV7-2; d_gene: TRBD2; CDR3nt: TGTGCCAGCAGCTCTAGCGGGGTATACGAGCAGTACTTC; CDR3aa: CASSSSGVYEQYF
j_gene: TRBJ1-6; abundance: .; v_gene: TRBV6-5; d_gene: .; CDR3nt: TGTGCCAGCATCGGGGGTAGTAATTCACCCCTCCACTTT; CDR3aa: CASIGGSNSPLHF
j_gene: TRBJ1-5; abundance: .; v_gene: TRBV2; d_gene: TRBD1; CDR3nt: TGTGCCAGCAAGGTGGGACAGGGGAATCAGCCCCAGCATTTT; CDR3aa: CASKVGQGNQPQHF
j_gene: TRBJ2-1; abundance: .; v_gene: TRBV28; d_gene: .; CDR3nt: TGTGCCAGCAGTTTAAAACAGACGGGAAGCTACAATGAGCAGTTCTTC; CDR3aa: CASSLKQTGSYNEQFF
j_gene: TRBJ2-7; abundance: .; v_gene: TRBV7-2; d_gene: TRBD1; CDR3nt: TGTGCCAGCAGCTCGGGACAGGGGGTCCCCTACGAGCAGTACTTC; CDR3aa: CASSSGQGVPYEQYF
j_gene: TRBJ1-3; abundance: .; v_gene: TRBV28; d_gene: .; CDR3nt: TGTGCCAGCAGTTTCAACAGGGACACCATATATTTT; CDR3aa: CASSFNRDTIYF
j_gene: TRBJ2-7; abundance: .; v_gene: TRBV5-5; d_gene: TRBD2; CDR3nt: TGTGCCAGCAGCAAAACTAGCGGGGGGGCCTCCTACGAGCAGTACTTC; CDR3aa: CASSKTSGGASYEQYF
j_gene: TRBJ2-3; abundance: once; v_gene: TRBV4-3; d_gene: .; CDR3nt: TGCGCCAGCAGCCAAGGATCGCCCCCAGATACGCAGTATTTT; CDR3aa: CASSQGSPPDTQYF
j_gene: TRBJ2-1; abundance: .; v_gene: TRBV9; d_gene: TRBD1; CDR3nt: TGTGCCAGCAGCGAAGAGACAGGGGACAATAATGAGCAGTTCTTC; CDR3aa: CASSEETGDNNEQFF
j_gene: TRBJ2-1; abundance: once; v_gene: TRBV4-1; d_gene: TRBD2; CDR3nt: TGCGCCAGCAGCCAAGCCCAACTAGCGGGACCCCGAGGTGAGCAGTTCTTC; CDR3aa: CASSQAQLAGPRGEQFF
j_gene: TRBJ1-2; abundance: few; v_gene: TRBV7-9; d_gene: .; CDR3nt: TGTGCCAGCAGCTCGTCGGGATATTATGGCTACACCTTC; CDR3aa: CASSSSGYYGYTF
j_gene: TRBJ1-2; abundance: .; v_gene: TRBV2; d_gene: TRBD1; CDR3nt: TGTGCCTGCCGGGACAGAGAGAACTATGGCTACACCTTC; CDR3aa: CACRDRENYGYTF
j_gene: TRBJ2-1; abundance: .; v_gene: TRBV4-2; d_gene: .; CDR3nt: TGTGCCAGCAGCCCCCGACTAGGGGAGCAGTTCTTC; CDR3aa: CASSPRLGEQFF
j_gene: TRBJ2-6; abundance: .; v_gene: TRBV19; d_gene: .; CDR3nt: TGTGCCAGTAGTGGCAGTATTCCCGTCCTGACTTTC; CDR3aa: CASSGSIPVLTF
j_gene: TRBJ1-1; abundance: .; v_gene: TRBV2; d_gene: .; CDR3nt: TGTGCCAGCACTCCGAACACTGAAGCTTTCTTT; CDR3aa: CASTPNTEAFF
j_gene: TRBJ1-4; abundance: .; v_gene: TRBV2; d_gene: .; CDR3nt: TGTGCCAGCAGTGAGGAGGACAGCGATGCAACTAATGAAAAACTGTTTTTT; CDR3aa: CASSEEDSDATNEKLFF
j_gene: TRBJ2-7; abundance: .; v_gene: TRBV6-5; d_gene: TRBD1; CDR3nt: TGTGCCAGCAGCCGGGACAGGGGCTTTTCCGAGCAGTACTTC; CDR3aa: CASSRDRGFSEQYF
j_gene: TRBJ1-3; abundance: once; v_gene: TRBV2; d_gene: .; CDR3nt: TGTGCCAGCAGTGATAAGGGGACGCTTGGAAACACCATATATTTT; CDR3aa: CASSDKGTLGNTIYF
j_gene: TRBJ1-5; abundance: .; v_gene: TRBV11-2; d_gene: .; CDR3nt: TGTGCCAGCAGCTTAGGGAGGGCCTCAGGGGAGCCCCAGCATTTT; CDR3aa: CASSLGRASGEPQHF
j_gene: TRBJ2-1; abundance: .; v_gene: TRBV5-1; d_gene: TRBD2; CDR3nt: TGCGCCAGCAGCCCGGCGTTCGGACTAGCCTACAATGAGCAGTTCTTC; CDR3aa: CASSPAFGLAYNEQFF
j_gene: TRBJ2-3; abundance: .; v_gene: TRBV29-1; d_gene: .; CDR3nt: TGCAGCGTACCGGGGTTGCGGGCAGATACGCAGTATTTT; CDR3aa: CSVPGLRADTQYF
j_gene: TRBJ1-1; abundance: .; v_gene: TRBV6-5; d_gene: .; CDR3nt: TGTGCCAGCAGGAATGGGGGGGGTACCACTGAAGCTTTCTTT; CDR3aa: CASRNGGGTTEAFF
j_gene: TRBJ1-5; abundance: once; v_gene: TRBV7-2; d_gene: .; CDR3nt: TGTGCCAGCAGCTTTAGTTGGGGCAGTCAGCCCCAGCATTTT; CDR3aa: CASSFSWGSQPQHF
j_gene: TRBJ1-2; abundance: .; v_gene: TRBV5-1; d_gene: .; CDR3nt: TGCGCCAGCAGGATTGGACCGGGGCCCGGGTATGGCTACACCTTC; CDR3aa: CASRIGPGPGYGYTF
j_gene: TRBJ1-2; abundance: .; v_gene: TRBV19; d_gene: TRBD1; CDR3nt: TGTGCCAGTAGCTCCGGGACAGGGGGCTATGGCTACACCTTC; CDR3aa: CASSSGTGGYGYTF
j_gene: TRBJ1-2; abundance: few; v_gene: TRBV23-1; d_gene: .; CDR3nt: TGCGCCAGCAGTCAATCTTTGACCTTCGCGGATTACGATAACTATGGCTACACCTTC; CDR3aa: CASSQSLTFADYDNYGYTF
j_gene: TRBJ1-5; abundance: few; v_gene: TRBV19; d_gene: TRBD1; CDR3nt: TGTGCCAGTAGCTTAAGGGGGCGCGGGGACAATCAGCCCCAGCATTTT; CDR3aa: CASSLRGRGDNQPQHF
j_gene: TRBJ1-1; abundance: few; v_gene: TRBV11-2; d_gene: .; CDR3nt: TGTGCCAGCAGCTTCTCGACAAACACTGAAGCTTTCTTT; CDR3aa: CASSFSTNTEAFF
j_gene: TRBJ1-5; abundance: once; v_gene: TRBV30; d_gene: TRBD1; CDR3nt: TGTGCCTGGAGTCATGGGGACAGGGGAATACTTCAGCCCCAGCATTTT; CDR3aa: CAWSHGDRGILQPQHF
j_gene: TRBJ1-4; abundance: .; v_gene: TRBV18; d_gene: TRBD1; CDR3nt: TGTGCCAGCTCGCCGACAGGGATCATTGAAAAACTGTTTTTT; CDR3aa: CASSPTGIIEKLFF
j_gene: TRBJ1-2; abundance: .; v_gene: TRBV6-5; d_gene: .; CDR3nt: TGTGCCAGCAGTTCCCACGCTAAGGGCTATGGCTACACCTTC; CDR3aa: CASSSHAKGYGYTF
j_gene: TRBJ2-3; abundance: .; v_gene: TRBV25-1; d_gene: TRBD2; CDR3nt: TGTGCCAGCAGTGCCTGGACTAGCGGGGGAGCAGATACGCAGTATTTT; CDR3aa: CASSAWTSGGADTQYF
j_gene: TRBJ2-7; abundance: .; v_gene: TRBV12-5; d_gene: TRBD1; CDR3nt: TGTGCTAGTGGTTTGGTACGAGTAGGGGGCAAAGAGCAGTACTTC; CDR3aa: CASGLVRVGGKEQYF
j_gene: TRBJ2-1; abundance: .; v_gene: TRBV5-4; d_gene: TRBD1; CDR3nt: TGTGCCAGCAGCTTGGGGACAGGGAGGATCAATGAGCAGTTCTTC; CDR3aa: CASSLGTGRINEQFF
j_gene: TRBJ2-1; abundance: .; v_gene: TRBV4-3; d_gene: .; CDR3nt: TGCGCCAGCAGCCGGGGACTGGACTACAATGAGCAGTTCTTC; CDR3aa: CASSRGLDYNEQFF
j_gene: TRBJ2-7; abundance: .; v_gene: TRBV11-3; d_gene: TRBD1; CDR3nt: TGTGCCAGCAGTCCCCGGGACAGGGGCTACGAGCAGTACTTC; CDR3aa: CASSPRDRGYEQYF
j_gene: TRBJ2-5; abundance: .; v_gene: TRBV18; d_gene: .; CDR3nt: TGTGCCAGCTCACCTTACCATAGCGGACAAGAGACCCAGTACTTC; CDR3aa: CASSPYHSGQETQYF